The 28 T cell receptor beta chains below all came from one sample that was sequenced in a study of vaccination and CD4 T cells after COVID-19. These receptors have no known antigen. Treatment given: approximately 10-day PBMC culture with coronavirus spike peptide pools or control peptides (ViraFEST assay). An Oncomine TCR Beta short-read assay was used to sequence the DNA from cultured CD4+ T cells. MiXCR was run by TCRdb on the PCR reads, yielding one entry per CDR3 protein. The table lists some 20,000 distinct CDR3 sequences, around 63% of them singletons. The sequencing input was CD4+ T cells from blood, cultured in vitro. The receptors shown here come from a human donor who had recovered from COVID-19.

The chain combines TRBV7-2 with TRBJ2-7, with 8 bases aligning to TRBD1. The CDR3 is 14 residues long. J was trimmed by 1 base and V by 4 bases; bases with no gene match: 3. Looked up from germline, CDR1 is SGHTA and CDR2 is FQGNSA. CDR3 sequence reads: CASSYRDRSYEQYF. The CDR3 nucleotides are TGTGCCAGCAGCTACAGGGACAGGTCCTACGAGCAGTACTTC.

The chain is built from TRBV28 and TRBJ1-2; weak D call: TRBD1 (5 bases). Germline V lookup: CDR1 MDHEN, CDR2 SYDVKM. Between the trimmed V and J ends, which lost 8 bases and 3 bases, there was a span of 7 bases. The CDR3 is 11 amino acids. The CDR3 loop is CASGGYYGYTF. CDR3 nucleotides: TGTGCCAGCGGGGGATACTATGGCTACACCTTC.

This sequence joins TRBV14 and TRBJ2-3, with D hard to call. The CDR3 is 15 residues long. V dropped 2 bases and J dropped 3 bases, with 12 bases sitting between them. The germline V gene encodes CDR1 SGHDN and CDR2 FVKESK. The CDR3 nucleotides read TGTGCCAGCAGCCAATCGGGTGGTAGGACAGATACGCAGTATTTT. It specifies CASSQSGGRTDTQYF.

The chain recombines TRBV7-6 with TRBJ2-3; D is uncertain. Trimming stripped 2 bases from V and 0 bases from J, with 6 bases between. Germline V gene lookup returns CDR1 SGHVS and CDR2 FNYEAQ. This CDR3 has 14 amino acids. CDR3 DNA sequence: TGTGCCAGCAGCTTATCTACTAGCACAGATACGCAGTATTTT. Amino acids: CASSLSTSTDTQYF.

The chain carries TRBV2 and TRBJ1-5; D remains ambiguous. Per the germline V gene, CDR1 is SNHLY and CDR2 is FYNNEI. With 3 bases removed from V and 2 bases from J, the gap between germline ends came to 14 bases. This CDR3 has 16 amino acids. CDR3 sequence (DNA): TGTGCCAGCAGTGAGAATTACAGTGATGGCAATCAGCCCCAGCATTTT. It specifies CASSENYSDGNQPQHF.

This chain uses TRBV10-2 with TRBJ1-5; D remains ambiguous. The V gene's germline CDR1 is WSHSY and CDR2 SAAADI. Trimming left V 8 bases short and J 7 bases short, with 12 bases between. This CDR3 spans 12 amino acids. The CDR3 sequence is CASGPSRQPQHF. DNA of the CDR3: TGCGCCAGCGGGCCAAGTCGGCAGCCCCAGCATTTT.

The chain combines TRBV7-2 with TRBJ1-2; tentative D call: TRBD1 (5 bases). V was clipped by 3 bases and J by 4 bases, with 12 bases between them. The CDR3 loop spans 14 amino acids. From germline, CDR1 is SGHTA and CDR2 FQGNSA. The DNA of the CDR3 is TGTGCCAGCAGCTTCGACCGGGGACGCTATGGCTACACCTTC. Translated, it gives CASSFDRGRYGYTF.

This clonotype was detected only a few times. The gene calls are TRBV28 and TRBJ2-6, with D hard to call. Germline lookup yields CDR1 MDHEN and CDR2 SYDVKM. CDR3 length equals 15 residues. Trimming stripped 5 bases from V and 4 bases from J, with 12 bases between. This chain's CDR3 is CASSPPGSGANVLTF. For the CDR3, the DNA is TGTGCCAGCAGTCCACCGGGTTCCGGGGCCAACGTCCTGACTTTC.

This chain connects TRBV20-1 to TRBJ2-1, with 8 bases fitting TRBD2. Germline CDR1 and CDR2: DFQATT and SNEGSKA (reference sequence). The CDR3 runs 14 residues. V lost 6 bases, J lost 11 bases, and 15 bases stayed unmatched. CDR3 DNA: TGCAGTGCCCCTTGGGTAATAGCGGGGTACCAGCAGTTCTTC. Amino acids: CSAPWVIAGYQQFF.

By share of the sample, this clonotype is medium-sized. The V gene is TRBV20-1, the J gene TRBJ2-2; unclear D gene. This CDR3 region has 12 residues. Germline V gene lookup returns CDR1 DFQATT and CDR2 SNEGSKA (reference sequence). V was cut by 6 bases and J by 1 base, with 6 bases left in between. The CDR3 bases are TGCAGTGCGCGAGAGAACACCGGGGAGCTGTTTTTT. Amino acid sequence: CSARENTGELFF.

The chain recombines TRBV27 with TRBJ2-7; a weak D match, TRBD1 (6 bases). The CDR3 loop spans 14 amino acids. The germline V gene has CDR1 MNHEY and CDR2 SMNVEV (reference sequence). V was trimmed by 0 bases and J by 6 bases, leaving 12 bases between them. The CDR3 nucleotides are TGTGCCAGCAGTTTATCACACCAGGGGTTCGAGCAGTACTTC. As protein: CASSLSHQGFEQYF.

The CDR3, as DNA: TGTGCCAGCAGTGCCCTCCACACAGGGGGTCAGCCCCAGCATTTT. Translated: CASSALHTGGQPQHF. This chain connects TRBV12-3 or TRBV12-4 to TRBJ1-5, with 8 bases fitting TRBD1. The CDR3 extends over 15 amino acids. V dropped 5 bases and J dropped 6; count of bases not matched to a gene: 9.

This clonotype was found a few times. The rearrangement joins TRBV5-8 to TRBJ2-1; D is possibly TRBD2 (5 bases). Per the germline V gene, CDR1 is SGHTS and CDR2 is YDEGEE. The CDR3 runs to 15 residues. Trimming took 0 bases from V and 10 from J, leaving 17 bases between them. The CDR3 sequence: CASSLGGRGSDEQFF. In DNA form, the CDR3 reads TGTGCCAGCAGCTTGGGAGGGAGAGGTAGTGACGAGCAGTTCTTC.

V and J are TRBV20-1 and TRBJ1-6, with a tentative D call TRBD1 (6 bases). The CDR3 runs to 17 residues. Germline assignment: CDR1 DFQATT and CDR2 SNEGSKA (reference sequence). Trimming pared 4 bases from V and 0 bases from J, leaving 16 bases between. CDR3 nucleotide sequence: TGCAGTGCTAAGGGCAGGGGAGGGAGCTCCTATAATTCACCCCTCCACTTT. This sequence encodes CSAKGRGGSSYNSPLHF.

The chain recombines TRBV10-3 with TRBJ1-1; D not certain. CDR1 is ENHRY, CDR2 SYGVKD, per germline. The CDR3 loop spans 13 amino acids. V was clipped by 3 bases and J by 5 bases, with 10 bases between them. CDR3 sequence: CAISDRMETEAFF. CDR3 in DNA: TGTGCCATCAGTGACAGGATGGAGACTGAAGCTTTCTTT.

The genes are TRBV18 and TRBJ1-1; D may be TRBD1 (5 bases). The CDR3 totals 12 residues. Germline lookup yields CDR1 KGHSH and CDR2 LQKENI. Trimming stripped 5 bases from V and 11 bases from J, with 15 bases between. Here the CDR3 DNA reads TGTGCCAGCTCAGCCGGGACCCGCGGGGCTTTCTTT. Translation: CASSAGTRGAFF.

The V call is TRBV2, the J call TRBJ2-1; no clear D gene. The germline V and J ends were trimmed by 4 bases and 7 bases, with 8 bases remaining between them. The CDR3 covers 12 residues. Germline lookup yields CDR1 SNHLY and CDR2 FYNNEI. CDR3 sequence: CASSGIQNEQFF. The CDR3 DNA reads as TGTGCCAGCAGTGGGATACAAAATGAGCAGTTCTTC.

The chain joins TRBV20-1 to TRBJ2-3; 10 nucleotides align to TRBD2. CDR3 length: 17 amino acids. The germline CDR1 and CDR2 sequences are DFQATT and SNEGSKA (reference sequence). Losses at the gene ends were 5 bases for V and 4 bases for J; bases not matched to a gene: 15. The CDR3 DNA reads TGCAGTGCTGCTTATCCCTCTAGCGGGGGAGGAGCAGATACGCAGTATTTT. Its translation is CSAAYPSSGGGADTQYF.

The CDR3, as DNA: TGTGCCAGCAGTGTTGACAGTCGAGGACAGCCCCAGCATTTT. Translating gives CASSVDSRGQPQHF. The chain carries TRBV12-3 or TRBV12-4 and TRBJ1-5, with D perhaps TRBD1 (5 bases). The CDR3 loop spans 14 amino acids. V was shortened by 5 bases and J by 7 bases, with 15 bases between the two germline ends.

J is TRBJ2-1 and V is TRBV12-3 or TRBV12-4, with 10 bases that match TRBD2. Unmatched junction bases numbered 5, after V lost 6 bases and J lost 3 bases. The CDR3 spans 15 residues. CDR3 sequence reads: CASRGSGGLYNEQFF. The CDR3 DNA sequence: TGTGCCAGCAGGGGTAGCGGGGGGCTCTACAATGAGCAGTTCTTC.

The CDR3 nucleotides are TGTGCCAGCCGGCGGTTAACGGCTGGGGGCTACACCTTC. The encoded protein is CASRRLTAGGYTF. The chain has TRBV5-4 and TRBJ1-2; no reliable D call. The germline CDR1 and CDR2 sequences are SGHNT and YYREEE (reference sequence). The length of the CDR3 is 13 residues. Trimming pared 7 bases from V and 8 bases from J, leaving 18 bases between.

The chain links TRBV6-2 or TRBV6-3 to TRBJ2-6, with D possibly matching TRBD1 (7 bases). The CDR3 has 19 amino acids. Germline CDR1 and CDR2: MNHEY and SVGEGT. V lost 5 bases to trimming and J lost 4 bases, with 24 bases between them. The chain's CDR3 is CASSTPRGGGASGANVLTF. For the CDR3, the DNA is TGTGCCAGCAGTACCCCCCGCGGAGGGGGCGCTTCGGGGGCCAACGTCCTGACTTTC.

V is TRBV6-2 or TRBV6-3 and J is TRBJ1-2; no clear D. Trimming left V 6 bases short and J 9 bases short, with 14 bases between. There are 12 residues in the CDR3. Germline CDR1 and CDR2: MNHEY and SVGEGT. CDR3 in DNA: TGTGCCAGCAGCCCCCTCCGACAACGCTACACCTTC. Protein sequence: CASSPLRQRYTF.

This chain uses TRBV30 with TRBJ2-6, with TRBD1 matching over 7 bases. Germline CDR1 and CDR2: GTSNPN and SVGIG (reference sequence). The V and J ends lost 2 bases and 0 bases, in that order; junction bases with no gene match: 16. The CDR3 is 20 residues long. CDR3 nucleotides: TGTGCCTGGAGTAGGTCCTTGGGACAGAGGTTTTCCTCTGGGGCCAACGTCCTGACTTTC. The encoded protein is CAWSRSLGQRFSSGANVLTF.

The chain recombines TRBV6-1 with TRBJ1-5; D remains unclear. V lost 5 bases, J lost 2 bases, and 13 bases lay in between. Germline CDR1 and CDR2: MNHNS and SASEGT. The CDR3 sequence is 15 residues long. CDR3 sequence reads: CASSRGGRGNQPQHF. The CDR3 nucleotides read TGTGCCAGCAGTCGCGGCGGTAGGGGCAATCAGCCCCAGCATTTT.

The chain carries TRBV15 and TRBJ2-7; D is possibly TRBD2 (5 bases). Looked up from germline, CDR1 is LNHNV and CDR2 is YYDKDF (reference sequence). V was pared by 5 bases and J by 3 bases, with 11 bases between. The CDR3 covers 13 residues. CDR3 coding DNA: TGTGCCACCAGCGCATCAACTAGCTACGAGCAGTACTTC. Translating it yields CATSASTSYEQYF. Full variable domain (rest looked up from reference TRBV15 and TRBJ2-7): DAMVIQNPRYQVTQFGKPVTLSCSQTLNHNVMYWYQQKSSQAPKLLFHYYDKDFNNEADTPDNFQSRRPNTSFCFLDIRSPGLGDTAMYLCATSASTSYEQYFGPGTRLTVT.

The rearrangement uses TRBV6-1 and TRBJ1-3; D perhaps matches TRBD1 (5 bases). In germline, CDR1 is MNHNS, CDR2 SASEGT. V gave up 5 bases and J gave up 2 bases, with 13 bases separating them. The length of the CDR3 is 15 residues. CDR3 in DNA: TGTGCCAGCAGTAGAGGCAGGGTAGCTGGAAACACCATATATTTT. It is translated as CASSRGRVAGNTIYF.

The chain links TRBV27 to TRBJ1-1, with D perhaps TRBD1 (5 bases). This CDR3 has 15 amino acids. V was cut by 5 bases and J by 4 bases, with 17 bases left in between. Germline V lookup: CDR1 MNHEY, CDR2 SMNVEV (reference sequence). The CDR3 loop is CASSPYEGRGTEAFF. The CDR3 DNA follows: TGTGCCAGCAGTCCTTACGAGGGGCGAGGCACTGAAGCTTTCTTT.